Given below is one T cell receptor beta chain in context. Per the germline V gene, CDR1 is KGHSH and CDR2 is LQKENI. The CDR3 contains 16 residues. V gave up 6 bases and J gave up 2 bases; unmatched junction bases: 10. The data originate from a study of blood T cells in healthy people across ages. Using a J-beta primer mix together with a sample-barcoded 5' primer, a second PCR was run for roughly 7 to 12 cycles. TCRdb fed the 5' RACE reads into MiXCR, producing one record per CDR3 protein. The sample has over 1,200,000 distinct CDR3 sequences; approximately 59% are singletons. V gene TRBV18 combines with J gene TRBJ2-5, with TRBD1 matching over 9 bases. The receptor's source is a man aged 18 to 30 in good health. The sample comprised blood. This chain's CDR3 is CASSPAGTGLQETQYF. Written as DNA, the CDR3 is TGTGCCAGCTCTCCGGCGGGGACAGGGTTACAAGAGACCCAGTACTTC.